These T cell receptor beta chains were read from a single sample in a study of cytomegalovirus exposure and HLA in healthy donors. Using immunoSEQ multiplex PCR, the repertoire was profiled, and TCRdb retains in-frame clones only, with some absent. The data contain tens of thousands of clones, less than 75% of them singletons. The sequenced sample was PBMCs. These TCRs come from a woman aged 50 to 65 in good health and CMV-seropositive. Both conserved end residues are part of each CDR3. The D gene is left open where the match is weak. Only part of the rows carry a size: once, few, many, or a class if the clone is expanded.

d_gene	v_gene	abundance	j_gene	CDR3aa	CDR3nt
-	TRBV7-9	-	TRBJ2-1	CSSSPGFFEQFF	TGTTCCAGCAGCCCCGGGTTTTTTGAGCAGTTCTTC
-	TRBV19	-	TRBJ2-6	CASRQVPGGANVLTF	TGTGCCAGTCGACAGGTCCCGGGTGGGGCCAACGTCCTGACTTTC
TRBD1	TRBV7-7	-	TRBJ1-5	CASSAGTAYSNQPQHF	TGTGCTAGCAGCGCGGGGACAGCATATAGCAATCAGCCCCAGCATTTT
TRBD1	TRBV10-3	-	TRBJ2-2	CAIRKSTGAGTGELFF	TGTGCCATCAGGAAATCGACAGGGGCCGGCACCGGGGAGCTGTTTTTT
-	TRBV7-2	few	TRBJ1-2	CASSSLAGDKGYTF	TGTGCCAGCAGCTCTCTAGCAGGGGATAAAGGCTACACCTTC
TRBD1	TRBV7-3	-	TRBJ2-1	CASSSIGTGSYNEQFF	TGTGCCAGCAGCTCCATCGGGACAGGGAGCTACAATGAGCAGTTCTTC
-	TRBV27	-	TRBJ1-4	CASSLSRGSNEKLFF	TGTGCCAGCAGTTTATCTAGGGGCTCTAATGAAAAACTGTTTTTT
-	TRBV6-5	-	TRBJ2-2	CASSTYSGELFF	TGTGCCAGCTCAACTTATTCCGGGGAGCTGTTTTTT
TRBD2	TRBV9	-	TRBJ2-7	CASSPSGGGGYEQYF	TGTGCCAGCAGCCCCTCTGGTGGCGGGGGTTACGAGCAGTACTTC
-	TRBV29-1	-	TRBJ1-2	CSVEFAVNYGYTF	TGCAGCGTTGAGTTTGCAGTCAACTATGGCTACACCTTC
-	TRBV27	-	TRBJ1-2	CASSLDRLNYGYTF	TGTGCCAGCAGTTTAGACAGGCTTAACTATGGCTACACCTTC
-	TRBV11-2	few	TRBJ1-3	CASSLGVGRDTIYF	TGTGCCAGCAGCTTAGGAGTTGGGAGGGACACCATATATTTT
-	TRBV7-9	-	TRBJ1-4	CASSPGSGDLFF	TGTGCCAGCAGCCCAGGGTCAGGGGACCTGTTTTTT
TRBD1	TRBV15	-	TRBJ1-5	CATEHRGWDQPQHF	TGTGCCACCGAACACAGGGGATGGGATCAGCCCCAGCATTTT
TRBD1	TRBV18	-	TRBJ1-6	CASSPDRAGSPLHF	TGTGCCAGCTCACCGGACAGGGCTGGGTCACCCCTCCACTTT
TRBD2	TRBV7-2	-	TRBJ2-3	CASSFPEGGGTDTQYF	TGTGCCAGCAGCTTCCCCGAGGGAGGGGGCACAGATACGCAGTATTTT
-	TRBV5-1	-	TRBJ1-2	CASFGHYGYTF	TGCGCCAGCTTCGGTCACTATGGCTACACCTTC
TRBD2	TRBV9	-	TRBJ2-1	CASSDSGSSYNEQFF	TGTGCCAGCAGCGATAGCGGGAGCTCCTACAATGAGCAGTTCTTC
-	TRBV14	-	TRBJ2-3	CASSKAGQGVRDTQYF	TGTGCCAGCAGCAAAGCCGGTCAGGGTGTAAGGGATACGCAGTATTTT
TRBD2	TRBV4-2	-	TRBJ2-5	CASSQRTSGGTYQETQYF	TGTGCCAGCAGCCAACGTACTAGCGGGGGGACGTACCAAGAGACCCAGTACTTC
-	TRBV21-1	-	TRBJ2-2	CAGAPYRERVRELFF	TGTGCCGGCGCCCCGTACCGGGAGAGGGTCCGGGAGCTGTTTTTT
TRBD1	TRBV13	-	TRBJ1-2	CASSLRTGYTF	TGTGCCAGCAGCTTAAGGACAGGGTACACCTTC
-	TRBV7-9	-	TRBJ2-7	CASSTVPGDEQYF	TGTGCCAGCAGCACGGTCCCCGGGGACGAGCAGTACTTC
TRBD1	TRBV28	once	TRBJ2-2	CASRQGAPGELFF	TGTGCCAGCAGACAGGGGGCCCCCGGGGAGCTGTTTTTT
-	TRBV7-9	-	TRBJ2-5	CSVTGGRGTQYF	TGTTCCGTCACGGGGGGCCGAGGGACCCAGTACTTC
TRBD2	TRBV5-6	-	TRBJ2-1	CASSLATSGSDNEQFF	TGTGCCAGCAGCTTGGCGACTAGCGGGAGCGACAATGAGCAGTTCTTC
TRBD2	TRBV27	-	TRBJ2-2	CASSRIAGGPNTGELFF	TGTGCCAGCAGTAGAATAGCGGGGGGTCCAAACACCGGGGAGCTGTTTTTT
TRBD2	TRBV11-3	-	TRBJ2-1	CASSLSGSSYNEQFF	TGTGCCAGCAGCCTTAGCGGGAGCTCCTACAATGAGCAGTTCTTC
-	TRBV11-2	-	TRBJ2-3	CASSLERRDPWSGGTQYF	TGTGCCAGCAGCTTAGAAAGAAGGGACCCCTGGTCCGGGGGTACGCAGTATTTT
TRBD1	TRBV6-6	-	TRBJ2-3	CASRPLALTGADTQYF	TGTGCCAGCAGACCCTTAGCCCTCACAGGGGCAGATACGCAGTATTTT
-	TRBV7-9	-	TRBJ2-1	CASSSPATTYNEQFF	TGTGCCAGCAGCTCACCGGCCACGACTTACAATGAGCAGTTCTTC
-	TRBV7-3	-	TRBJ2-3	CASSPGGPSTDTQYF	TGTGCCAGCAGCCCCGGAGGCCCTAGCACAGATACGCAGTATTTT
TRBD1	TRBV6-6	-	TRBJ1-2	CASSLGGQGMDYGYTF	TGTGCCAGCAGTTTAGGGGGACAGGGGATGGACTATGGCTACACCTTC
-	TRBV28	-	TRBJ1-1	CASVRNTEAFF	TGTGCCAGCGTGAGGAACACTGAAGCTTTCTTT
TRBD2	TRBV7-3	-	TRBJ2-1	CASSHLAGWNEQFF	TGTGCCAGCAGCCATCTAGCGGGGTGGAATGAGCAGTTCTTC
TRBD2	TRBV7-2	-	TRBJ2-3	CASSLVGRATDTQYF	TGTGCCAGCAGCCTAGTGGGGAGGGCGACAGATACGCAGTATTTT
-	TRBV4-3	few	TRBJ2-4	CASSLASGGIQYF	TGCGCCAGCAGCTTAGCCTCCGGGGGAATTCAGTACTTC
-	TRBV19	-	TRBJ2-5	CASSATGWAETQYF	TGTGCCAGTAGCGCCACAGGGTGGGCAGAGACCCAGTACTTC
-	TRBV4-3	few	TRBJ2-7	CARQGTPEGYEQYF	TGCGCCAGGCAGGGGACACCGGAAGGATACGAGCAGTACTTC
-	TRBV5-1	-	TRBJ1-4	CASSLGGGVEKLFF	TGCGCCAGCAGCTTGGGGGGGGGAGTTGAAAAACTGTTTTTT
-	TRBV18	-	TRBJ2-3	CASSPDRSTDTQYF	TGTGCCAGCTCACCCGACAGAAGCACAGATACGCAGTATTTT